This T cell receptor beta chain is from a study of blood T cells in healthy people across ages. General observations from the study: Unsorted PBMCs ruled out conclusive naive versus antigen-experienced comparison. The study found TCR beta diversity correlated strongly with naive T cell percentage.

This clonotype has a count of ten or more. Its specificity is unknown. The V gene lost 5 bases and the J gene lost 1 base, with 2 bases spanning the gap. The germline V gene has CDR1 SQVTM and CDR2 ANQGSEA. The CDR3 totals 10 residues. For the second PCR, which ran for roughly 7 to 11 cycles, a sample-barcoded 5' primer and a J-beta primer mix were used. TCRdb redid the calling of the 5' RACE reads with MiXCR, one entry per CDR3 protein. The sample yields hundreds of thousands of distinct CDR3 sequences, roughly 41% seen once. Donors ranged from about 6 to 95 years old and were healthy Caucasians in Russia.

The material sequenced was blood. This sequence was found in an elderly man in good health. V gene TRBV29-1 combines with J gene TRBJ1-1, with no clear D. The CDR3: CSVSNTEAFF. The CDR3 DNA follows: TGCAGCGTTTCGAACACTGAAGCTTTCTTT. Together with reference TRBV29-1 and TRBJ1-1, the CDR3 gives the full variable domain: SAVISQKPSRDICQRGTSLTIQCQVDSQVTMMFWYRQQPGQSLTLIATANQGSEATYESGFVIDKFPISRPNLTFSTLTVSNMSPEDSSIYLCSVSNTEAFFGQGTRLTVV.